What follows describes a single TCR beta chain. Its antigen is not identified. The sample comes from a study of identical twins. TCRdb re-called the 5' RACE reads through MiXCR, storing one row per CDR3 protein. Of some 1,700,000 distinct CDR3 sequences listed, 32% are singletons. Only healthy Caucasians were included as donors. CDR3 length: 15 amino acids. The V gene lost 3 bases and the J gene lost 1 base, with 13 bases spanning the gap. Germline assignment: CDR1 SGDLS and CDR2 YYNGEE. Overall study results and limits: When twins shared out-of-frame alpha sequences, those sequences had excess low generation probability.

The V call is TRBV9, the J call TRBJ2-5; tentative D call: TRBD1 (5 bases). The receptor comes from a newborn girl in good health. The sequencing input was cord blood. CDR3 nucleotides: TGTGCCAGCAGCGCCCATATGACAGCCCAAGAGACCCAGTACTTC. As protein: CASSAHMTAQETQYF.